Presented here are 27 T cell receptor beta chains from one specimen sequenced in a study of regulatory T cells in long-lasting Graves disease. Regarding time point: newly diagnosed GD, antithyroid drugs for less than 3 months. From PBMCs, RNA was extracted and then used to make the TCR library. In building TCR beta libraries, iRepertoire HTBI primers were used together with Arm-PCR of CDR3 regions. TCRdb independently ran MiXCR on the multiplex PCR reads; one entry per CDR3 protein. This table holds roughly 420,000 distinct CDR3 sequences, approximately 16% found once. The same sample was also used in a study of T cells in Graves' hyperthyroidism and ophthalmopathy.

This specimen was peripheral blood mononuclear cells (PBMCs), taken at new diagnosis, from a patient treated with antithyroid drugs. The receptor source for this set is a woman in her twenties or thirties with Graves disease.

This clonotype appeared many times. The genes are TRBV16 and TRBJ1-1; D might be TRBD1 (5 bases). Trimming shortened V by 0 bases and J by 6 bases, and 20 bases separated the two germline ends. Germline lookup yields CDR1 KGHSY and CDR2 FQNENV. This CDR3 has 17 residues. CDR3 loop: CASSQSRLSGRHAEAFF. In DNA form, the CDR3 reads TGTGCCAGCAGCCAATCCCGGCTTTCAGGGAGGCACGCTGAAGCTTTCTTT.

A remark on this clonotype: This likely traces to a read error, being one base from a far larger clone. V is TRBV10-3 and J is TRBJ2-1, with D hard to call. Looked up from germline, CDR1 is ENHRY and CDR2 is SYGVKD. The CDR3 sequence is 16 residues long. Trimming stripped 5 bases from V and 8 bases from J, with 22 bases between. Written as DNA, the CDR3 is TGTGCCATCAGTCCCCACGGTCAGCTCTCGAAGGATGAGCAGTTCTTC. Translating gives CAISPHGQLSKDEQFF.

This clonotype has a handful of counts. A much larger clone lies a single base off, so this may be a read error. The J gene is TRBJ1-5, the V gene TRBV6-1; D unclear. The CDR3 loop spans 13 amino acids. Germline CDR1 reads MNHNS; CDR2 reads SASEGT. The CDR3 DNA sequence: TGTGCCGGCAGTGAATACTTAAATCAGCCCCAGCATTTT. It is translated as CAGSEYLNQPQHF.

This clonotype was seen only a few times. A much larger clone differs by one base, so this may be a read error. This sequence joins TRBV29-1 and TRBJ1-1; D is uncertain. V was cut by 2 bases and J by 2 bases, with 6 bases left in between. CDR1 and CDR2 from the germline V gene are SQVTM and ANQGSEA. The CDR3 has 12 amino acids. CDR3 coding DNA: TGCAGCGTTGAAAGGATTAACACTGAAGCTTTCTTT. The encoded protein is CSVERINTEAFF. Drawing the rest from reference TRBV29-1 and TRBJ1-1, the complete variable domain is SAVISQKPSRDICQRGTSLTIQCQVDSQVTMMFWYRQQPGQSLTLIATANQGSEATYESGFVIDKFPISRPNLTFSTLTVSNMSPEDSSIYLCSVERINTEAFFGQGTRLTVV.

The chain uses TRBV7-9 and TRBJ1-2; perhaps TRBD1 as D (6 bases). The V and J ends lost 1 base and 10 bases respectively, with 16 bases between them. This CDR3 is 14 amino acids long. Germline CDR1 is SEHNR and CDR2 is FQNEAQ (reference sequence). The CDR3 coding sequence is TGTGCCAGCAGCTTAGGGGGGACACCCTCGGACTACACCTTC. Translation: CASSLGGTPSDYTF.

This clonotype was seen only a few times. The V gene is TRBV18, the J gene TRBJ2-7, with 9 positions matching TRBD1. Looked up from germline, CDR1 is KGHSH and CDR2 is LQKENI. V was clipped by 5 bases and J by 4 bases; unmatched bases: 9. This CDR3 is 15 amino acids long. The CDR3 loop is CASSFGDREFYEQYF. Written as DNA, the CDR3 is TGTGCCAGCTCATTCGGGGACAGGGAATTTTACGAGCAGTACTTC. Drawing the rest from reference TRBV18 and TRBJ2-7, the complete variable domain is NAGVMQNPRHLVRRRGQEARLRCSPMKGHSHVYWYRQLPEEGLKFMVYLQKENIIDESGMPKERFSAEFPKEGPSILRIQQVVRGDSAAYFCASSFGDREFYEQYFGPGTRLTVT.

The V call is TRBV11-3, the J call TRBJ1-3; 7 nucleotides line up with TRBD1. The CDR3 contains 15 residues. Germline trimming cut 5 bases from V and 1 base from J; bases unmatched to any gene: 5. Germline CDR1 and CDR2: SGHNT and YENEEA. The CDR3 bases are TGTGCCAGCAGCCTAACGGGACAGTCTGGAAACACCATATATTTT. Amino acid sequence: CASSLTGQSGNTIYF.

This chain connects TRBV10-3 to TRBJ2-7; TRBD2 agrees at 9 bases. The CDR3 is 17 amino acids. Germline V CDR1 and CDR2: ENHRY, SYGVKD. J was trimmed by 0 bases and V by 4 bases; bases with no gene match: 10. CDR3 nucleotide sequence: TGTGCCATCAGTGGGGGTCGGCTAGCGGGAACCTCCTACGAGCAGTACTTC. Its protein is CAISGGRLAGTSYEQYF.

Comments on this clonotype: A much larger clone sits a single nucleotide away, making a read error possible. The CDR3 sequence: CATPPPRGTQYF. The CDR3 DNA sequence: TGTGCCACCCCTCCCCCCCGGGGGACCCAGTACTTC. The V call is TRBV3-1, the J call TRBJ2-5; weak D call: TRBD2 (5 bases). V was cut by 10 bases and J by 7 bases, with 16 bases left in between. The CDR3 covers 12 residues. Per germline, CDR1 LGHDT and CDR2 YNNKEL (reference sequence).

This clonotype showed up many times. The V and J genes are TRBV12-3 or TRBV12-4 and TRBJ1-3; TRBD1 might be the D (5 bases). This CDR3 comprises 15 residues. The V end lost 5 bases, the J end lost 0 bases, and 11 bases lay between the germline ends. CDR3 in amino acids: CASSPSGPSGNTIYF. The CDR3 nucleotides are TGTGCCAGCAGTCCGTCGGGACCCTCTGGAAACACCATATATTTT.

The J gene is TRBJ1-5, the V gene TRBV7-9; D gene unclear. Trimming cost V 4 bases and J 7 bases, with 8 bases left between them. Germline CDR1 is SEHNR and CDR2 is FQNEAQ (reference sequence). The CDR3 loop spans 12 amino acids. The CDR3 reads CASSSREQPQHF. CDR3 in DNA: TGTGCCAGCAGCTCTAGGGAACAGCCCCAGCATTTT.

This clonotype was recorded many times. The chain recombines TRBV11-2 with TRBJ2-1; TRBD2 is a possible D gene (6 bases). Germline lookup yields CDR1 SGHAT and CDR2 FQNNGV. With 3 bases removed from V and 6 bases from J, the gap between germline ends came to 18 bases. The CDR3 is 16 residues long. The CDR3 DNA reads TGTGCCAGCAGCTTTCGAGCGGCGGAGGGACGCAATGAGCAGTTCTTC. It encodes CASSFRAAEGRNEQFF.

This clonotype was seen only a few times. The chain combines TRBV6-1 with TRBJ2-7, with D unclear. Germline V gene sequence: CDR1 MNHNS, CDR2 SASEGT. The CDR3 consists of 12 residues. Trimming removed 7 bases at V and 0 bases at J, with 7 bases between. In nucleotides, the CDR3 is TGTGCCAGCAAGTCTTCCTCCTACGAGCAGTACTTC. It is translated as CASKSSSYEQYF.

This clonotype has a handful of counts. The V gene is TRBV29-1, the J gene TRBJ2-7; D gene ambiguous. Germline V gene sequence: CDR1 SQVTM, CDR2 ANQGSEA. V was shortened by 5 bases and J by 2 bases, with 13 bases between the two germline ends. CDR3 length equals 13 residues. The CDR3 loop reads CSVSFRSTYEQYF. DNA for the CDR3: TGCAGCGTTAGTTTCAGGAGCACCTACGAGCAGTACTTC.

This clonotype appeared many times. The genes are TRBV6-1 and TRBJ2-7; D gene unclear. Between the trimmed V and J ends, which lost 2 bases and 1 base, there was a span of 6 bases. This CDR3 is 13 amino acids long. CDR1 and CDR2 (germline): MNHNS, SASEGT. The DNA of the CDR3 is TGTGCCAGCAGTGAAACAGAGTCCTACGAGCAGTACTTC. It encodes CASSETESYEQYF.

This clonotype came up many times. The rearrangement links TRBV7-3 to TRBJ2-3; the match to TRBD2 covers 8 bases. Germline CDR1 SGHTA, CDR2 FQGTGA. Unmatched junction bases numbered 15, after V lost 5 bases and J lost 5 bases. This CDR3 comprises 17 residues. CDR3 sequence (DNA): TGTGCCAGCAGCCCGGGGTTTAGCGGGATCGTGGGAGATACGCAGTATTTT. Translated: CASSPGFSGIVGDTQYF. The whole variable domain, remainder taken from reference TRBV7-3 and TRBJ2-3, is GAGVSQTPSNKVTEKGKYVELRCDPISGHTALYWYRQSLGQGPEFLIYFQGTGAADDSGLPNDRFFAVRPEGSVSTLKIQRTERGDSAVYLCASSPGFSGIVGDTQYFGPGTRLTVL.

The chain uses TRBV20-1 and TRBJ2-5, with a possible D match to TRBD1 (5 bases). The germline CDR1 and CDR2 sequences are DFQATT and SNEGSKA (reference sequence). V lost 4 bases to trimming and J lost 1 base, with 16 bases between them. This CDR3 spans 15 amino acids. CDR3 residues: CSANPWQGIQETQYF. The DNA for the CDR3 is TGCAGTGCTAATCCCTGGCAGGGAATCCAAGAGACCCAGTACTTC.

This clonotype was picked up many times. This chain links TRBV28 with TRBJ1-1; D remains unclear. This CDR3 region has 14 residues. Between the trimmed V and J ends, which lost 3 bases and 1 base, there was a span of 9 bases. The germline CDR1 and CDR2 sequences are MDHEN and SYDVKM. Here the CDR3 reads CASSLKGTNTEAFF. Written as DNA, the CDR3 is TGTGCCAGCAGTTTGAAGGGAACGAACACTGAAGCTTTCTTT.

This clonotype occurred many times. The rearrangement joins TRBV2 to TRBJ1-4, with D possibly TRBD1 on 5 matching bases. Looked up from germline, CDR1 is SNHLY and CDR2 is FYNNEI. Trimming removed 5 bases at V and 8 bases at J, with 18 bases between. This CDR3 has 15 residues. CDR3 DNA sequence: TGTGCCAGCAGTCCCCTAGGGGTCGAAGGGGAAAAACTGTTTTTT. Translated, it gives CASSPLGVEGEKLFF.

This clonotype was detected only a few times. This clone may be a read error of a much larger clone one base away. This chain links TRBV20-1 with TRBJ2-3, with D possibly being TRBD2 (6 bases). The length of the CDR3 is 14 residues. Per the germline V gene, CDR1 is DFQATT and CDR2 is SNEGSKA (reference sequence). V was shortened by 3 bases and J by 1 base, with 11 bases between the two germline ends. CDR3 protein: CSARKGGGTDTQYF. The CDR3 bases are TGCAGTGCTAGGAAGGGAGGCGGCACAGATACGCAGTATTTT.

This clonotype was counted ten times or more. The V and J genes are TRBV28 and TRBJ2-7; perhaps TRBD2 as D (6 bases). CDR1 and CDR2 (germline): MDHEN, SYDVKM. This CDR3 is 15 amino acids long. V was clipped by 7 bases and J by 3 bases, with 19 bases between them. The CDR3 nucleotides read TGTGCCAGCACCACAGAGGAGGGCCCCCTCTACGAGCAGTACTTC. Residues: CASTTEEGPLYEQYF.

This clonotype was counted at least ten times. This rearrangement joins TRBV2 to TRBJ2-1; TRBD2 is a possible D gene (5 bases). The ends were cut back, 3 bases at V and 10 bases at J, with 10 bases in the middle. Germline assignment: CDR1 SNHLY and CDR2 FYNNEI. This CDR3 is 12 amino acids long. The CDR3 nucleotides are TGTGCCAGCAGTGATGACTCGGGGGAGCAGTTCTTC. Its protein is CASSDDSGEQFF. Using reference TRBV2 and TRBJ2-1 for the parts outside the CDR3, the full variable domain is EPEVTQTPSHQVTQMGQEVILRCVPISNHLYFYWYRQILGQKVEFLVSFYNNEISEKSEIFDDQFSVERPDGSNFTLKIRSTKLEDSAMYFCASSDDSGEQFFGPGTRLTVL.

The chain recombines TRBV7-9 with TRBJ2-7; D ambiguous. Trimming pared 2 bases from V and 4 bases from J, leaving 12 bases between. The CDR3 is 14 residues long. CDR1 and CDR2 from the germline V gene are SEHNR and FQNEAQ (reference sequence). The CDR3, as DNA: TGTGCCAGCAGCTTACCCCCCCCCGATTACGAGCAGTACTTC. Its translation: CASSLPPPDYEQYF.

This clonotype was seen only a few times. This rearrangement joins TRBV9 to TRBJ2-2, with D perhaps matching TRBD2 (6 bases). Trimming removed 1 base from V and 1 base from J, with 8 bases in between. Germline V gene data show CDR1 as SGDLS and CDR2 as YYNGEE. This CDR3 contains 15 residues. The CDR3 coding sequence is TGTGCCAGCAGCGTACTAGCGCAGAACACCGGGGAGCTGTTTTTT. This encodes CASSVLAQNTGELFF.

V gene TRBV5-1 combines with J gene TRBJ2-7; 14 bases are a match to TRBD2. The germline CDR1 and CDR2 sequences are SGHRS and YFSETQ. With 4 bases clipped from V and 4 bases from J, the junction kept 4 bases outside the gene matches. This CDR3 contains 15 residues. CDR3 coding DNA: TGCGCCAGCAGCAAGGGACTAGCGGGAGATTACGAGCAGTACTTC. Residues: CASSKGLAGDYEQYF.

The chain employs TRBV19 and TRBJ2-2, with 8 bases matching TRBD2. The germline V gene encodes CDR1 LNHDA and CDR2 SQIVND (reference sequence). The CDR3 totals 15 residues. Germline trimming cut 3 bases from V and 6 bases from J; bases unmatched to any gene: 6. CDR3 coding DNA: TGTGCCAGTAGTATTCGGGGGGGCGGCCCCGGGGAGCTGTTTTTT. This gives the protein CASSIRGGGPGELFF.

This clonotype showed up many times. The CDR3 DNA reads TGTGCCAGCAGTCGGGGAGCGGGAGGGTACGAGCAGTACTTC. Translated, it gives CASSRGAGGYEQYF. V usage is TRBV27 and J usage is TRBJ2-7; the match to TRBD2 covers 10 bases. With 5 bases clipped from V and 4 bases from J, the junction kept 5 bases outside the gene matches. Germline CDR1 MNHEY, CDR2 SMNVEV (reference sequence). The length of the CDR3 is 14 residues.